This is a list of T cell receptor beta chains from one sample in a study of graft-versus-host responses after intestinal transplantation. Produced via immunoSEQ multiplex PCR; TCRdb's table is partial and in-frame only. Among roughly 80,000 clones listed, approximately 90% were seen once. Specimen: PBMCs, collected 98 days after intestinal transplantation. These receptors came from a human patient who received an intestinal transplant, so some T cells may come from the graft donor. CDR3s include the opening cysteine and the closing phenylalanine or tryptophan. D genes are given only for firm matches. Size is stated for part of the rows, as once, few or many counts, or as a class when the clone is expanded.

>TRBJ2-5|TRBV6-5|.|.
TGTGCCAGCAGTTCCCCCGGGGACGAGACCCAGTACTTC
CASSSPGDETQYF
>TRBJ2-7|TRBV1|.|.
TGCACCAGCAGCCAAGATCCAGAGGGGATTACATACGAGCAGTACTTC
CTSSQDPEGITYEQYF
>TRBJ1-2|TRBV28|.|.
TGTGCCAGCAGTTTGGGGTCAGAATATGGCTACACCTTC
CASSLGSEYGYTF
>TRBJ2-7|TRBV6-5|.|.
TGTGCCACGCAAGGTTCGATCACCTACGAGCAGTACTTC
CATQGSITYEQYF
>TRBJ1-6|TRBV27|.|once
TGTGCCAGCAGCCCCCTCGACAGCTTTAGCTCCTATAATTCACCCCTCCACTTT
CASSPLDSFSSYNSPLHF
>TRBJ1-2|TRBV21-1|.|.
TGTGCCAGCAGCAAATGGGACAGGACTATCTATGGCTACACCTTC
CASSKWDRTIYGYTF
>TRBJ2-7|TRBV5-1|.|.
TGCGCCAGCAGCTTGCTGAGCGGGCCCTCCTACGAGCAGTACTTC
CASSLLSGPSYEQYF
>TRBJ2-5|TRBV14|.|once
TGTGCCAGCAGCCATCCTGTCGAGACCCAGTACTTC
CASSHPVETQYF
>TRBJ2-1|TRBV5-1|TRBD2|few
TGCGCCAGCAGCTTTAGGACTAGCGGGGGTTGGCCCTACAATGAGCAGTTCTTC
CASSFRTSGGWPYNEQFF
>TRBJ1-1|TRBV13|.|few
TGTGCCAGCAGCTATACAGAGCCTGATGAAGCTTTCTTT
CASSYTEPDEAFF
>TRBJ2-7|TRBV5-4|TRBD2|.
TGTGCCAGCAGCTTCATCCCGGGACTACCCGTCGAGCAGTACTTC
CASSFIPGLPVEQYF
>TRBJ2-2|TRBV2|.|.
TGTGCCAGCAGTGAAGTGGGGACTTCGAACACCGGGGAGCTGTTTTTT
CASSEVGTSNTGELFF
>TRBJ1-4|TRBV2|TRBD1|once
TGTGCCAGCAGTCCAACCGGGACAGGGGGCCTCTTGAGGGAAAAACTGTTTTTT
CASSPTGTGGLLREKLFF
>TRBJ1-4|TRBV19|.|.
TGTGCCAGTAGTATGACCGCAACTAATGAAAAACTGTTTTTT
CASSMTATNEKLFF
>TRBJ2-5|TRBV11-3|TRBD2|.
TGTGCCAGCAGCTTAAATAGCGGGAGCCAAGAGACCCAGTACTTC
CASSLNSGSQETQYF
>TRBJ1-5|TRBV18|TRBD1|.
TGTGCCAGCTCACGGACAGGGGGCAATCAGCCCCAGCATTTT
CASSRTGGNQPQHF
>TRBJ2-6|TRBV4-1|TRBD2|.
TGCGCCAGCAGCCGAAGTCTAGCGGGAGGGCGCTCTGGGGCCAACGTCCTGACTTTC
CASSRSLAGGRSGANVLTF
>TRBJ1-2|TRBV6-1|TRBD1|.
TGTGCCAGCAGTGAAGGGGCAGGGGGCTATGGCTACACCTTC
CASSEGAGGYGYTF
>TRBJ1-1|TRBV30|TRBD1|.
TGTGCCTTCCAGACAGGGCCTGAAGCTTTCTTT
CAFQTGPEAFF
>TRBJ1-2|TRBV6-5|TRBD1|.
TGTGCCAGCAGTCTACGACAGGGGGCGAAGTATGGCTACACCTTC
CASSLRQGAKYGYTF
>TRBJ2-3|TRBV11-2|.|.
TGTGCCAGCAGCGAGAACAGGGTTGGAGATACGCAGTATTTT
CASSENRVGDTQYF
>TRBJ1-4|TRBV7-2|.|.
TGTGCCAGCAGCTTAGGACAACAGGGCACTAATGAAAAACTGTTTTTT
CASSLGQQGTNEKLFF
>TRBJ2-2|TRBV5-1|TRBD1|.
TGCGCCAGCAGCTTGCTCACCCCGGGACAGGGAGGCACCGGGGAGCTGTTTTTT
CASSLLTPGQGGTGELFF
>TRBJ1-2|TRBV6-5|.|.
TGTGCCAGCAGTACGGAGGGGGGCAGTGGCTACACCTTC
CASSTEGGSGYTF
>TRBJ2-3|TRBV6-1|TRBD2|.
TGTGCCAGCAGTGAGATCAAACTAGCGGGGGTGCGCACAGATACGCAGTATTTT
CASSEIKLAGVRTDTQYF
>TRBJ1-5|TRBV4-1|TRBD1|.
TGCGCCAGCAGCCCGACAGGGGATAGCAATCAGCCCCAGCATTTT
CASSPTGDSNQPQHF
>TRBJ1-1|TRBV9|.|.
TGTGCCAGCAGCGTAGCGCAGAACACTGAAGCTTTCTTT
CASSVAQNTEAFF
>TRBJ2-7|TRBV5-1|.|.
TGCGCCAGCAGCTACGGGACACTATCCTACGAGCAGTACTTC
CASSYGTLSYEQYF
>TRBJ1-1|TRBV13|.|.
TGTGCCAGCAGCTTAGGGAACACTGAAGCTTTCTTT
CASSLGNTEAFF
>TRBJ2-3|TRBV5-1|.|once
TGCGCCAGCAGCTTGGGAAGGGTCACAGATACGCAGTATTTT
CASSLGRVTDTQYF
>TRBJ1-5|TRBV28|.|.
TGTGCCAGCAGCCCCCCCAGGGGTGATCAGCCCCAGCATTTT
CASSPPRGDQPQHF
>TRBJ2-7|TRBV28|.|once
TGTGCCAGCTCTGGACTCTACGAGCAGTACTTC
CASSGLYEQYF
>TRBJ2-5|TRBV11-2|.|.
TGTGCCAGCAGCTTAGCTAAGAGTACCCAAGAGACCCAGTACTTC
CASSLAKSTQETQYF
>TRBJ2-2|TRBV28|TRBD2|.
TGTGCCAGCAGTTTAAGGCTAGCGGGATTACCGAACACCGGGGAGCTGTTTTTT
CASSLRLAGLPNTGELFF
>TRBJ2-4|TRBV2|TRBD2|.
TGTGCCAGCAGCGGGGGGGCCCGAGCCAAAAACATTCAGTACTTC
CASSGGARAKNIQYF
>TRBJ2-3|TRBV5-1|TRBD2|.
TGCGCCAGCAGCTTGTTCCCTAGCGGGAGCACAGATACGCAGTATTTT
CASSLFPSGSTDTQYF
>TRBJ2-1|TRBV4-1|TRBD2|.
TGCGCCAGCAGCCAAGAAGGACTAGCGGGAAATGAGCAGTTCTTC
CASSQEGLAGNEQFF
>TRBJ2-7|TRBV6-6|.|.
TGTGCCAGCACCTTAGGATGGAGCGGGTCCTACGAGCAGTACTTC
CASTLGWSGSYEQYF
>TRBJ2-3|TRBV6-5|TRBD2|once
TGTGCCAGCAGTTTGGGACTAGCGGGGGGGCTGGATACGCAGTATTTT
CASSLGLAGGLDTQYF
>TRBJ1-1|TRBV6-5|.|.
TGTGCCAGCAGTGTCGACAGGAACACTGAAGCTTTCTTT
CASSVDRNTEAFF
>TRBJ2-3|TRBV6-5|TRBD2|.
TGTGCCAGCAGTTATCCAGCGGGGAGCACAGATACGCAGTATTTT
CASSYPAGSTDTQYF
>TRBJ2-1|TRBV2|TRBD1|.
TGTGCCAGCTCCGAGGGACAGGGGATATACAATGAGCAGTTCTTC
CASSEGQGIYNEQFF
>TRBJ2-1|TRBV5-1|.|once
TGCGCCAGCAGCTTAGGAATAGGGGTTCTTTTGAACAATGAGCAGTTCTTC
CASSLGIGVLLNNEQFF
>TRBJ1-1|TRBV28|TRBD1|.
TGTGCCAGCAGTCCCCTCCCGGTTGGGACAGCGACTTCTTTCTTT
CASSPLPVGTATSFF
>TRBJ2-6|TRBV21-1|.|.
TGTGCCAGCAGCACGTCGCCGGGACAGGGAGGGCCCTCTGGGGCCAACGTCCTGACTTTC
CASSTSPGQGGPSGANVLTF
>TRBJ2-5|TRBV10-3|.|.
TGTGCCATCAGGGTGGACTTCGAAGAGACCCAGTACTTC
CAIRVDFEETQYF
>TRBJ2-7|TRBV11-1|.|.
TGTGCCAGCAGCTTTGAGAGCAGAAGCTCCTACGAGCAGTACTTC
CASSFESRSSYEQYF
>TRBJ2-3|TRBV4-1|.|.
TGCGCCAGCAGCCACGCTAGCACAGATACGCAGTATTTT
CASSHASTDTQYF
>TRBJ2-3|TRBV7-3|.|.
TGTGCCAGCAGCTTAGAAGGTTTCACAGATACGCAGTATTTT
CASSLEGFTDTQYF
>TRBJ2-7|TRBV6-5|.|.
TGTGCCAGCAGTTATAGCGACCCAGCTGGGGAGCAGTACTTC
CASSYSDPAGEQYF
>TRBJ2-7|TRBV5-1|TRBD2|.
TGCGCCAGCAGCTTGGGTAGCGGGGGACTGTACGAGCAGTACTTC
CASSLGSGGLYEQYF
>TRBJ1-3|TRBV7-9|.|.
TGTGCCAGCAGCTTTGGGCAATCTGGAAACACCATATATTTT
CASSFGQSGNTIYF
>TRBJ2-6|TRBV28|.|.
TGTGCCAGCAGCCCCTCGGTTCCCGGGGCCAACGTCCTGACTTTC
CASSPSVPGANVLTF
>TRBJ2-7|TRBV6-5|.|.
TGTGCCAGCAGTTACACACACCGGGACAACGAGCAGTACTTC
CASSYTHRDNEQYF
>TRBJ1-5|TRBV5-4|.|.
TGTGCCAGCAGCTTAAACAGTTCAATGCGGGTTAGCAATCAGCCCCAGCATTTT
CASSLNSSMRVSNQPQHF